What follows are 27 T cell receptor beta chains derived from one specimen sequenced in a study of cytomegalovirus exposure and HLA in healthy donors. The study ran its PCR with 60 Vbeta and 13 Jbeta primers. The table came from immunoSEQ multiplex PCR; TCRdb's copy has only in-frame clones and leaves some out. Of roughly 100,000 clones listed, approximately 70% are singletons. Input material: PBMCs. These receptors all come from a woman aged 45-59 years in good health and CMV-seronegative.

This chain links TRBV11-3 with TRBJ2-1; D gene uncertain. V lost 5 bases and J 2 bases, leaving 7 bases between the germline ends. The CDR3 has 13 residues. Germline assignment: CDR1 SGHNT and CDR2 YENEEA. CDR3 nucleotide sequence: TGTGCCAGCAGCCGGCGGACCTACAATGAGCAGTTCTTC. Its translation: CASSRRTYNEQFF.

This rearrangement joins TRBV5-1 to TRBJ1-1; D possibly corresponds to TRBD1 (6 bases). Germline lookup yields CDR1 SGHRS and CDR2 YFSETQ. The length of the CDR3 is 15 residues. V gave up 0 bases and J gave up 6 bases, with 15 bases separating them. The CDR3 is CASSLAGGNWAEAFF. CDR3 in DNA: TGCGCCAGCAGCTTGGCTGGGGGCAACTGGGCTGAAGCTTTCTTT.

This clone has only a few counts. The J gene is TRBJ2-7, the V gene TRBV7-2, with D unclear. V lost 5 bases and J 3 bases, leaving 14 bases between the germline ends. Germline V lookup: CDR1 SGHTA, CDR2 FQGNSA. This CDR3 region has 14 residues. CDR3 amino acids: CASSPQPTFYEQYF. DNA of the CDR3: TGTGCCAGCAGCCCCCAACCGACATTCTACGAGCAGTACTTC.

The J gene is TRBJ2-2, the V gene TRBV21-1; the table's D call, TRBD2, has no DNA check behind it. TRBV21-1 is labeled a pseudogene. The CDR3 runs to 14 residues. The CDR3 nucleotides are TGTGCCAGGGGGTCCAGGGAGGGTACCGGGGAGCTGTTTTTT. Protein: CARGSREGTGELFF.

The rearrangement links TRBV7-8 to TRBJ1-1; 8 nucleotides align to TRBD1. J gave up 0 bases and V 5 bases, and 5 bases lay outside the gene matches. The CDR3 is 15 amino acids. Germline V gives CDR1 SGHVS, CDR2 FQNEAQ. CDR3 amino acids: CASSLGTGMNTEAFF. Written as DNA, the CDR3 is TGTGCCAGCAGCCTGGGGACAGGTATGAACACTGAAGCTTTCTTT.

The chain joins TRBV5-1 to TRBJ2-5; possibly TRBD2 for D (6 bases). Germline V CDR1 and CDR2: SGHRS, YFSETQ. The CDR3 has 14 residues. V gave up 4 bases and J gave up 5 bases, with 15 bases separating them. In DNA, the CDR3 is TGCGCCAGCAGCCCGGCGGCAGGGAGGGAGACCCAGTACTTC. This encodes CASSPAAGRETQYF.

V and J are TRBV29-1 and TRBJ2-7; 11 nucleotides agree with TRBD1. V lost 7 bases and J lost 5; bases outside the gene matches: 7. There are 13 residues in the CDR3. Germline CDR1 SQVTM, CDR2 ANQGSEA. The CDR3 here is CSGGQGAPNEQYF. Written as DNA, the CDR3 is TGCAGCGGAGGACAGGGGGCGCCGAACGAGCAGTACTTC.

In this sample, this clone turned up a few times. The V gene is TRBV27, the J gene TRBJ1-3; 8 positions agree with TRBD1. The CDR3 length is 14 residues. Germline CDR1 MNHEY, CDR2 SMNVEV (reference sequence). Unmatched junction bases numbered 2, after V lost 7 bases and J lost 0 bases. The DNA of the CDR3 is TGTGCCAGCAAGACAGGGGACTCTGGAAACACCATATATTTT. Translating gives CASKTGDSGNTIYF.

This clone came up a few times. The chain couples TRBV6-1 to TRBJ2-6, with D hard to call. The germline V gene has CDR1 MNHNS and CDR2 SASEGT. V lost 7 bases to trimming and J lost 0 bases, with 10 bases between them. CDR3 length: 15 residues. CDR3 loop: CASTEQRSGANVLTF. In DNA, the CDR3 is TGTGCCAGCACCGAACAACGCTCTGGGGCCAACGTCCTGACTTTC.

J is TRBJ2-5 and V is TRBV15, with D hard to call. The length of the CDR3 is 18 residues. The V end lost 5 bases, the J end lost 2 bases, and 24 bases lay between the germline ends. Per germline, CDR1 LNHNV and CDR2 YYDKDF (reference sequence). CDR3: CATSLPESPQLDQETQYF. CDR3 sequence (DNA): TGTGCCACCAGCCTCCCGGAGTCCCCGCAGCTTGATCAAGAGACCCAGTACTTC.

The V and J genes are TRBV6-1 and TRBJ2-3; TRBD2 matches at 9 bases. Germline V gene data show CDR1 as MNHNS and CDR2 as SASEGT. The V gene end was trimmed by 8 bases and the J gene end by 4 bases; junction bases not matched to a gene: 7. This CDR3 comprises 14 residues. CDR3 residues: CASRGGGVADTQYF. The CDR3 DNA reads as TGTGCCAGCCGCGGCGGGGGGGTGGCAGATACGCAGTATTTT.

V and J are TRBV9 and TRBJ2-3; D is unresolved. CDR1 is SGDLS, CDR2 YYNGEE, per germline. The CDR3 loop spans 15 amino acids. Between the trimmed V and J ends, which lost 0 bases and 1 base, there was a span of 9 bases. CDR3 nucleotides: TGTGCCAGCAGCGTAGTCGAGATGGGCACAGATACGCAGTATTTT. Translation: CASSVVEMGTDTQYF.

This chain's CDR3 is CASRSSGLADRGGFGTDTQYF. The CDR3 nucleotides are TGCGCCAGCAGAAGTTCTGGACTAGCGGACCGCGGGGGATTTGGTACAGATACGCAGTATTTT. This chain connects TRBV5-1 to TRBJ2-3; 10 nucleotides line up with TRBD2. J lost 3 bases, V lost 5 bases, and 24 bases had no gene match. CDR1 and CDR2 (germline): SGHRS, YFSETQ. The CDR3 contains 21 residues.

This clone has only a few counts. This rearrangement joins TRBV7-9 to TRBJ1-1; D ambiguous. The CDR3 has 12 residues. Germline values: CDR1 SEHNR, CDR2 FQNEAQ (reference sequence). Trimming stripped 4 bases from V and 1 base from J, with 4 bases between. CDR3 loop: CASSWQNTEAFF. CDR3 in DNA: TGTGCCAGCAGCTGGCAGAACACTGAAGCTTTCTTT.

CDR3: CASRPLPGHKLFF. The CDR3 bases are TGTGCCAGCAGGCCACTCCCGGGACACAAACTGTTTTTT. This chain connects TRBV6-1 to TRBJ1-4; perhaps TRBD1 as D (6 bases). CDR1 and CDR2 (germline): MNHNS, SASEGT. V lost 6 bases and J 11 bases, leaving 16 bases between the germline ends. The CDR3 contains 13 residues.

The J gene is TRBJ1-4, the V gene TRBV9; TRBD1 might be the D (5 bases). Trimming left V 4 bases short and J 5 bases short, with 15 bases between. The CDR3 covers 15 residues. Germline CDR1 is SGDLS and CDR2 is YYNGEE. CDR3 sequence reads: CASSQRGGPNEKLFF. DNA for the CDR3: TGTGCCAGCAGCCAGAGGGGAGGACCAAATGAAAAACTGTTTTTT.

This clone was detected only a few times. CDR3 coding DNA: TGTGCCTGGAACGAGGGGGCAAAGGACACCATATATTTT. It yields the protein CAWNEGAKDTIYF. The chain employs TRBV30 and TRBJ1-3, with 7 nucleotides matching TRBD1. CDR3 size: 13 residues. Germline CDR1 is GTSNPN and CDR2 is SVGIG (reference sequence). V dropped 4 bases and J dropped 8; count of bases not matched to a gene: 8.

This clone was seen more than once but under ten times. The same CDR3 also results from other DNA sequences found in this sample. V is TRBV11-3 and J is TRBJ2-7; the match to TRBD2 covers 11 bases. The CDR3 runs 14 residues. Germline loops: CDR1 SGHNT, CDR2 YENEEA. J was trimmed by 7 bases and V by 1 base; bases with no gene match: 3. DNA of the CDR3: TGTGCCAGCAGCTTAGGTCTAGCGGGAGGAGAGCAGTACTTC. Encoded protein: CASSLGLAGGEQYF. Full variable domain (remainder filled in from reference TRBV11-3 and TRBJ2-7): EAGVVQSPRYKIIEKKQPVAFWCNPISGHNTLYWYLQNLGQGPELLIRYENEEAVDDSQLPKDRFSAERLKGVDSTLKIQPAELGDSAVYLCASSLGLAGGEQYFGPGTRLTVT.

J is TRBJ1-2 and V is TRBV7-8, with 8 nucleotides matching TRBD1. This CDR3 has 13 amino acids. Germline trimming cut 8 bases from V and 4 bases from J; bases unmatched to any gene: 6. CDR1 and CDR2 (germline): SGHVS, FQNEAQ. The CDR3 sequence: CASAYRGAYGYTF. The CDR3 DNA reads as TGTGCCAGCGCCTACAGGGGGGCCTATGGCTACACCTTC.

A few counts support this clone. The chain couples TRBV18 to TRBJ1-1; possibly TRBD1 for D (6 bases). Trimming took off 2 bases at V and 1 base at J, with 11 bases between the two ends. The CDR3 loop spans 15 amino acids. CDR1 is KGHSH and CDR2 is LQKENI in the germline V gene. The chain's CDR3 is CASSPEAGANTEAFF. The CDR3 coding sequence is TGTGCCAGCTCACCAGAGGCAGGGGCGAACACTGAAGCTTTCTTT.

The chain recombines TRBV7-9 with TRBJ2-5; D perhaps matches TRBD1 (5 bases). From germline, CDR1 is SEHNR and CDR2 FQNEAQ (reference sequence). V lost 5 bases, J lost 3 bases, and 10 bases lay in between. This CDR3 comprises 13 residues. CDR3 sequence reads: CASSQDTKETQYF. The DNA of the CDR3 is TGTGCCAGCAGCCAGGACACAAAAGAGACCCAGTACTTC.

The chain carries TRBV5-4 and TRBJ2-5, with 7 bases matching TRBD2. The V and J ends lost 2 bases and 3 bases, in that order; junction bases with no gene match: 1. Germline lookup yields CDR1 SGHNT and CDR2 YYREEE (reference sequence). The CDR3 covers 13 residues. The CDR3 here is CASSFRGEETQYF. The CDR3 DNA reads as TGTGCCAGCAGCTTTCGGGGGGAAGAGACCCAGTACTTC.

The genes are TRBV9 and TRBJ2-1, with 7 bases identical to TRBD2. This CDR3 comprises 16 residues. CDR1 SGDLS and CDR2 YYNGEE come from the germline V gene. V shed 0 bases and J 7 bases; nucleotides not matched to a gene: 10. The CDR3 protein is CASSVVAGEARNEQFF. DNA of the CDR3: TGTGCCAGCAGCGTAGTGGCGGGGGAGGCCCGGAATGAGCAGTTCTTC.

The V gene is TRBV7-9, the J gene TRBJ2-1, with D tentatively TRBD2 (6 bases). The CDR3 has 14 residues. Trimming took 5 bases from V and 0 from J, leaving 8 bases between them. The germline V gene encodes CDR1 SEHNR and CDR2 FQNEAQ (reference sequence). The CDR3, as DNA: TGTGCCAGCAGCCGGGGGTACTCCTACAATGAGCAGTTCTTC. Its protein is CASSRGYSYNEQFF.

This chain uses TRBV19 with TRBJ2-2; 15 positions agree with TRBD2. The junction had 10 bases not matched to a gene; V was cut back by 11 bases and J by 6 bases. Germline CDR1 LNHDA, CDR2 SQIVND (reference sequence). There are 16 residues in the CDR3. The CDR3: CAVKAGLAGGAGELFF. Written as DNA, the CDR3 is TGTGCCGTCAAGGCCGGACTAGCGGGAGGGGCCGGGGAGCTGTTTTTT.

V and J are TRBV9 and TRBJ1-4; D might be TRBD1 (6 bases). Germline-derived CDR1 and CDR2 are SGDLS and YYNGEE. The CDR3 loop spans 15 amino acids. The ends were cut back, 1 base at V and 7 bases at J, with 14 bases in the middle. The CDR3 DNA reads as TGTGCCAGCAGCGTAAGACAGGCCCCTGGTGAAAAACTGTTTTTT. Amino acids: CASSVRQAPGEKLFF.

This clone showed up just once. The J gene is TRBJ2-1, the V gene TRBV5-1, with 10 bases aligning to TRBD1. The CDR3 extends over 15 amino acids. The germline V gene encodes CDR1 SGHRS and CDR2 YFSETQ. The J segment lost 6 bases and the V segment lost 5 bases, leaving 8 bases of the junction unmatched. CDR3 region: CASRVDRGRGNEQFF. For the CDR3, the DNA is TGCGCCAGCAGGGTCGACAGGGGGCGAGGCAATGAGCAGTTCTTC.